Listed here are 4 T cell receptor beta chains from one sample, sequenced in a study of cytomegalovirus exposure and HLA in healthy donors. The PCR was carried out with 60 Vbeta primers and 13 Jbeta primers. The table came from immunoSEQ multiplex PCR; TCRdb's copy has only in-frame clones and leaves some out. The data hold around 110,000 clones, with 70% observed a single time. The specimen sequenced was PBMCs. These TCRs come from a man aged 25-45 years in good health and CMV-seropositive.

The genes are TRBV30 and TRBJ1-2; D is possibly TRBD1 (6 bases). The CDR3 has 11 residues. Trimming removed 8 bases from V and 6 bases from J, with 13 bases in between. Germline CDR1 and CDR2: GTSNPN and SVGIG (reference sequence). The CDR3 loop reads CAGITGHGYTF. The CDR3 nucleotides read TGTGCCGGGATCACAGGGCATGGCTACACCTTC.

V is TRBV28 and J is TRBJ2-3; TRBD2 matches 7 bases. Trimming cost V 7 bases and J 6 bases; bases outside gene matches: 19. Germline V lookup: CDR1 MDHEN, CDR2 SYDVKM. There are 17 residues in the CDR3. CDR3 DNA: TGTGCCAGCACGGAACCCAAAGCGGGACCGGGGGTGGATACGCAGTATTTT. It translates to CASTEPKAGPGVDTQYF.

The chain carries TRBV19 and TRBJ1-6; 7 positions match TRBD1. Germline CDR1 LNHDA, CDR2 SQIVND (reference sequence). J lost 7 bases, V lost 10 bases, and 7 bases had no gene match. The CDR3 consists of 13 residues. The CDR3 DNA reads as TGTGCCACCAAAAGGGACAGCAATTCACCCCTCCACTTT. Its protein product is CATKRDSNSPLHF.

This rearrangement joins TRBV6-5 to TRBJ2-2; TRBD1 matches at 7 bases. V was pared by 6 bases and J by 5 bases, with 6 bases of the junction left unmatched. CDR3 length equals 14 residues. Germline-derived CDR1 and CDR2 are MNHEY and SVGAGI. For the CDR3, the DNA is TGTGCCAGCAGGCCTACAGGGGCTACCGGGGAGCTGTTTTTT. This sequence encodes CASRPTGATGELFF.